This TCR beta chain was documented in a study of molecular identifiers for immune sequencing clone quantification. This clonotype was seen ten or more times. Its antigen is currently unknown. TCRdb ran MiXCR on the PCR reads and lists one entry per CDR3 protein. The sample yields 75,000 to 95,000 distinct CDR3 sequences, roughly 23% seen once. Study-wide results and caveats: Identical TCR molecules sharing a barcode could underestimate highly expanded clone sizes.

The specimen sequenced was naive CD8+ T cells from blood, with Jurkat cell RNA spiked in. The sample's subset: FACS-sorted CD8+CD4-CCR7+CD45RA+ naive T cells. The receptor was derived from a human donor in good health. Some libraries in this study had Jurkat cell RNA spiked in.

This CDR3 reads CASSRTGDTGELFF. CDR3 in DNA: TGTGCCAGCTCACGGACAGGGGACACCGGGGAGCTGTTTTTT. This chain links TRBV18 with TRBJ2-2, with TRBD1 matching over 9 bases. The CDR3 length is 14 residues. Germline lookup yields CDR1 KGHSH and CDR2 LQKENI. The junction had 0 bases not matched to a gene; V was cut back by 4 bases and J by 3 bases.